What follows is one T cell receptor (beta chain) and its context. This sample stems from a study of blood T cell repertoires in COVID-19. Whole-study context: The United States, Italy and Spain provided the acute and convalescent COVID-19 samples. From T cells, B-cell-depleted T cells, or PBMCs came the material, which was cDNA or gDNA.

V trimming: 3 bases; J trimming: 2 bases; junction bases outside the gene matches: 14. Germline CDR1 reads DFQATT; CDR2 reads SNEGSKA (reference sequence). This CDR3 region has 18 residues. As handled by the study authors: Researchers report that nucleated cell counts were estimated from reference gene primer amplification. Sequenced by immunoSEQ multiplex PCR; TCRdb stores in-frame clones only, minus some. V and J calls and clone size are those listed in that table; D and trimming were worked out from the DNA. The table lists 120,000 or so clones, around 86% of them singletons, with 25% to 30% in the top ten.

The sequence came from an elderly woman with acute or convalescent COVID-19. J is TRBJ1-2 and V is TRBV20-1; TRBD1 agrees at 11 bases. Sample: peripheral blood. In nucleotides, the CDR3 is TGCAGTGCTAGTGGGCCCGGACAGGGGGCACAACTGAACTATGGCTACACCTTC. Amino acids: CSASGPGQGAQLNYGYTF.